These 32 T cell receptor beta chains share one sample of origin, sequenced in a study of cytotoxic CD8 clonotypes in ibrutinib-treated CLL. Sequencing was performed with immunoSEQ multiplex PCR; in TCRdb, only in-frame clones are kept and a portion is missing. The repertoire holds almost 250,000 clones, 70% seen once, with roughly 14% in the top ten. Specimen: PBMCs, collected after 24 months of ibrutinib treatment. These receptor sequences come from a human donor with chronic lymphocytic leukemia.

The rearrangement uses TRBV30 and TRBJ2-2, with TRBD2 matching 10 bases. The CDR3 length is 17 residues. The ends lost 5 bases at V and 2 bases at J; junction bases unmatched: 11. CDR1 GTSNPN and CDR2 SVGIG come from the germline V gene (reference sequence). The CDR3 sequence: CAWRLGLAGDNTGELFF. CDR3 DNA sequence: TGTGCCTGGCGTTTGGGCCTAGCGGGGGACAACACCGGGGAGCTGTTTTTT.

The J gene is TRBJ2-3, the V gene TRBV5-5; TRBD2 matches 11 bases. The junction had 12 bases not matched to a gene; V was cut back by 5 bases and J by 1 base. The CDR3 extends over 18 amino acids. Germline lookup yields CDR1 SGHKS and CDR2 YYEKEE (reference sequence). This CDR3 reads CASSPTSGILRGTDTQYF. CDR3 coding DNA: TGTGCCAGCAGTCCGACTAGCGGGATACTCCGTGGCACAGATACGCAGTATTTT. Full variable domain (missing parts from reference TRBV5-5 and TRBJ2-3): DAGVTQSPTHLIKTRGQQVTLRCSPISGHKSVSWYQQVLGQGPQFIFQYYEKEERGRGNFPDRFSARQFPNYSSELNVNALLLGDSALYLCASSPTSGILRGTDTQYFGPGTRLTVL.

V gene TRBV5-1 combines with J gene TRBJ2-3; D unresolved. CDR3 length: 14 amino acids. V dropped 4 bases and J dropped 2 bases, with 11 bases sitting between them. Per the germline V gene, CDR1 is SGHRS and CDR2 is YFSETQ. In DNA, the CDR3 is TGCGCCAGCAGCCGAGCCCGGGCCACAGATACGCAGTATTTT. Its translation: CASSRARATDTQYF.

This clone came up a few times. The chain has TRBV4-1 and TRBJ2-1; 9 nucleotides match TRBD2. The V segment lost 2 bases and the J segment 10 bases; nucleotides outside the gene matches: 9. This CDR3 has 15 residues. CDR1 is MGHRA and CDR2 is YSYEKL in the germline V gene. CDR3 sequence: CASSQLGLASGEQFF. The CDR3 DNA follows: TGCGCCAGCAGCCAATTAGGACTAGCGAGTGGAGAGCAGTTCTTC.

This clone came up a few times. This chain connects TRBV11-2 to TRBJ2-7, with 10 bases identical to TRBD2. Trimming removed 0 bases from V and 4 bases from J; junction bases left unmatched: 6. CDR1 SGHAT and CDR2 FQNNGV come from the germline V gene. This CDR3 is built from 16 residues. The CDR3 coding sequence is TGTGCCAGCAGCTTAGATACTAGCGGGAAGGGTTACGAGCAGTACTTC. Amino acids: CASSLDTSGKGYEQYF. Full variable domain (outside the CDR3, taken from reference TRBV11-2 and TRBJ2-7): EAGVAQSPRYKIIEKRQSVAFWCNPISGHATLYWYQQILGQGPKLLIQFQNNGVVDDSQLPKDRFSAERLKGVDSTLKIQPAKLEDSAVYLCASSLDTSGKGYEQYFGPGTRLTVT.

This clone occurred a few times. CDR3 amino acids: CASSLASGSIPFF. CDR3 coding DNA: TGTGCCAGCAGCTTGGCTAGCGGGAGTATTCCGTTCTTC. This chain connects TRBV7-6 to TRBJ2-1, with TRBD2 matching 10 bases. The germline V gene has CDR1 SGHVS and CDR2 FNYEAQ. The CDR3 totals 13 residues. V lost 3 bases to trimming and J lost 15 bases; unmatched junction nucleotides: 8.

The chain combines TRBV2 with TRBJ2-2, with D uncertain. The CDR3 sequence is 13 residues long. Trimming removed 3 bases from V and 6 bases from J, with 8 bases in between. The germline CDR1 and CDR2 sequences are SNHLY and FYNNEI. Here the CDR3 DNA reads TGTGCCAGCAGTGACTGGCGAGCCGGGGAGCTGTTTTTT. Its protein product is CASSDWRAGELFF.

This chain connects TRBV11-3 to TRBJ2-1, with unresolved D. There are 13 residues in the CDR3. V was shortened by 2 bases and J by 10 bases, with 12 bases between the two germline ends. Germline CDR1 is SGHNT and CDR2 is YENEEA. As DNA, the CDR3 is TGTGCCAGCAGCTTACGATCCCTCGACGAGCAGTTCTTC. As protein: CASSLRSLDEQFF.

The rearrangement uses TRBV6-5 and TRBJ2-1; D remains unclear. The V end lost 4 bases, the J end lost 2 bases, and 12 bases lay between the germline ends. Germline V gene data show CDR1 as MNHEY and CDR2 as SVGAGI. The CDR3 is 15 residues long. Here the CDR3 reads CASSSFRSPYNEQFF. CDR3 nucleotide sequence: TGTGCCAGCAGTTCCTTCCGGAGCCCCTACAATGAGCAGTTCTTC.

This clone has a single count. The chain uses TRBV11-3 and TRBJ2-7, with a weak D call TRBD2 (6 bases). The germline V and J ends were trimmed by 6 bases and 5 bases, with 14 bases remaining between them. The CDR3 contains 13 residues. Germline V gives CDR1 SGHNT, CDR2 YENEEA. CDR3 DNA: TGTGCCAGCAGTGGGCCTAGCGACCACGAGCAGTACTTC. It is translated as CASSGPSDHEQYF.

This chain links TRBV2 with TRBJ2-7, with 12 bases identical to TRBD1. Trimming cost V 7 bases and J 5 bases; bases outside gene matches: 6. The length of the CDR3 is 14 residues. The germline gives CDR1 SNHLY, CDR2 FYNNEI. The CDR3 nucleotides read TGTGCCAGCAAAGTCGGGACAGGGGGCAACGAGCAGTACTTC. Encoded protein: CASKVGTGGNEQYF.

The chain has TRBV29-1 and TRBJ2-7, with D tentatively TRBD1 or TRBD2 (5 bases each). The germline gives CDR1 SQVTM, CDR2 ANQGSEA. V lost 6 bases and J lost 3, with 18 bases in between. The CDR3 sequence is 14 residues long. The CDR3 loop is CSVRGRGAGYEQYF. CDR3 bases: TGCAGCGTGAGGGGAAGAGGGGCAGGCTACGAGCAGTACTTC.

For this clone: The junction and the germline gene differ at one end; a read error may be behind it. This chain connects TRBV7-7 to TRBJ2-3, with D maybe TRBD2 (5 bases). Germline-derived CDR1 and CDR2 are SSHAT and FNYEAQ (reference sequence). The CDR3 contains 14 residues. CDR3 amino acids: CASSPIAFSDTQYF. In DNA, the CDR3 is TGTGCTAGCAGCCCCATAGCGTTCTCAGATACGCAGTATTTT.

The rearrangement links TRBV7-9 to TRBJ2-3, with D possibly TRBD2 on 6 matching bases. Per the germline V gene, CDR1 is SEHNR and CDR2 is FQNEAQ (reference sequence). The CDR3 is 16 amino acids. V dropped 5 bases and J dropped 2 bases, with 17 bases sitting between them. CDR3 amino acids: CASSPPEGDNTDTQYF. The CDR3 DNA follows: TGTGCCAGCAGCCCCCCGGAGGGTGACAACACAGATACGCAGTATTTT. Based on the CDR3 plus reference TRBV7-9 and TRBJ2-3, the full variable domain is DTGVSQNPRHKITKRGQNVTFRCDPISEHNRLYWYRQTLGQGPEFLTYFQNEAQLEKSRLLSDRFSAERPKGSFSTLEIQRTEQGDSAMYLCASSPPEGDNTDTQYFGPGTRLTVL.

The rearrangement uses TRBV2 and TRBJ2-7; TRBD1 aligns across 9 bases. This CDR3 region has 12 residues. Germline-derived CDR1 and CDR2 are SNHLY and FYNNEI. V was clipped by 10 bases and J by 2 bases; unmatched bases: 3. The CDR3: CATGTGTYEQYF. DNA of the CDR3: TGTGCCACCGGGACAGGGACCTACGAGCAGTACTTC. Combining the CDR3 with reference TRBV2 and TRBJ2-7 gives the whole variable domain EPEVTQTPSHQVTQMGQEVILRCVPISNHLYFYWYRQILGQKVEFLVSFYNNEISEKSEIFDDQFSVERPDGSNFTLKIRSTKLEDSAMYFCATGTGTYEQYFGPGTRLTVT.

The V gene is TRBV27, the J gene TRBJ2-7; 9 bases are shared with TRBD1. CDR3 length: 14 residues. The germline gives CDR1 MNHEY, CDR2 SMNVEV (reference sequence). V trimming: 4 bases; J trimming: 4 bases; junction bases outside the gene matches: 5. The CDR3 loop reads CASSSTGGSYEQYF. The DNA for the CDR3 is TGTGCCAGCAGTTCAACAGGGGGCTCGTACGAGCAGTACTTC.

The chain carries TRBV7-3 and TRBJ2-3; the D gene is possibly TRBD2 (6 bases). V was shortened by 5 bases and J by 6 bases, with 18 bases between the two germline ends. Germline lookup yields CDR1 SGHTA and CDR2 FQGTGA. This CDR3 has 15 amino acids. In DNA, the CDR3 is TGTGCCAGCAGCCGAAGCGGGTCGGGTGGGGATACGCAGTATTTT. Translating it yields CASSRSGSGGDTQYF.

CDR3 bases: TGTGCCAGCAGTCAGAGACGGGGTGAGACCCAGTACTTC. It codes for CASSQRRGETQYF. The chain links TRBV6-6 to TRBJ2-5, with TRBD2 as a possible D gene (5 bases). Germline-derived CDR1 and CDR2 are MNHNY and SVGAGI (reference sequence). The CDR3 totals 13 residues. Trimming stripped 5 bases from V and 5 bases from J, with 12 bases between.

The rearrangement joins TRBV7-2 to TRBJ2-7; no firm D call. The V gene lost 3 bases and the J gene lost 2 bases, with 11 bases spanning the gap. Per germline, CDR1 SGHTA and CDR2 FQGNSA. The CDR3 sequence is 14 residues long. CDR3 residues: CASSLGQTTYEQYF. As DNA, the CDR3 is TGTGCCAGCAGCTTGGGTCAAACCACCTACGAGCAGTACTTC.

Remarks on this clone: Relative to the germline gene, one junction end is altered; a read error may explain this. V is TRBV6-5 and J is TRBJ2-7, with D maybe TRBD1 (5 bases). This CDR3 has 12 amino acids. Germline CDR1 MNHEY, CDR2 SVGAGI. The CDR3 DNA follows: TGTGCCAGCAGTTGGGGCTCCGACGAGCAGTACTTC. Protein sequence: CASSWGSDEQYF.

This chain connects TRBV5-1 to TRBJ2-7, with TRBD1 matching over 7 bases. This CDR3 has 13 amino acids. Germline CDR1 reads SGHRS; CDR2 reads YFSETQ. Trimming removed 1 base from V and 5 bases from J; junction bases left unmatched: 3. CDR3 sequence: CASSLTGEHEQYF. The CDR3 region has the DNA TGCGCCAGCAGCTTGACAGGGGAACACGAGCAGTACTTC.

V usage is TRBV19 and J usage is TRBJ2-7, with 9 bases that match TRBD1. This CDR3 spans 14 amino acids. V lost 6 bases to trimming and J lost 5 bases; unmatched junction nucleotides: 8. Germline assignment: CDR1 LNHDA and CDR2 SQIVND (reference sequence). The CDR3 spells CASSRGQGGDEQYF. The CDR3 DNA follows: TGTGCCAGTAGCCGGGGACAGGGAGGGGACGAGCAGTACTTC.

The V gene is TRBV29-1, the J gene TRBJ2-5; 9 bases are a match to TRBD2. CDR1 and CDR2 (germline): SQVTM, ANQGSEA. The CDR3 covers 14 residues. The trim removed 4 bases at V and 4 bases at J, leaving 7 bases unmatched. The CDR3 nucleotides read TGCAGCGTTGGGTTAAGACTAGCGGCAGAGACCCAGTACTTC. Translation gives CSVGLRLAAETQYF.

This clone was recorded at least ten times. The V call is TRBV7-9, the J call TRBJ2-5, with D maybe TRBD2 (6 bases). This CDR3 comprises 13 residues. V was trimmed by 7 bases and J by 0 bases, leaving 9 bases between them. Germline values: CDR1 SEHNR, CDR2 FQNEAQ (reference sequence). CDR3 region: CASNRGYQETQYF. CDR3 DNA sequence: TGTGCCAGCAACCGGGGGTACCAAGAGACCCAGTACTTC.

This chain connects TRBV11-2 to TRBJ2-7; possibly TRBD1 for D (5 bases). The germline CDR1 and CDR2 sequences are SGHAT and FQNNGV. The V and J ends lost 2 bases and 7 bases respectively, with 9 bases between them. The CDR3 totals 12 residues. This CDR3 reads CASSLQGREQYF. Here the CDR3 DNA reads TGTGCCAGCAGCTTACAGGGTCGGGAGCAGTACTTC.

The CDR3 nucleotides read TGTGCCAGCAGTTCGATGACAGGAGACTCCTACGAGCAGTACTTC. This translates into CASSSMTGDSYEQYF. This chain joins TRBV6-5 and TRBJ2-7; TRBD1 might be the D (6 bases). The CDR3 spans 15 residues. CDR1 is MNHEY and CDR2 is SVGAGI in the germline V gene. Deletions cut 4 bases from V and 0 bases from J, with 13 bases between.

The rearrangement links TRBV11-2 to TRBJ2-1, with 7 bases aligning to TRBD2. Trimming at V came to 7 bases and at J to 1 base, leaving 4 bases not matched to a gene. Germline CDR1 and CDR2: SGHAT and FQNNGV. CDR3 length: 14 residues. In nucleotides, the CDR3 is TGTGCCAGCAACTCGGGACTATCCTACAATGAGCAGTTCTTC. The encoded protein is CASNSGLSYNEQFF.

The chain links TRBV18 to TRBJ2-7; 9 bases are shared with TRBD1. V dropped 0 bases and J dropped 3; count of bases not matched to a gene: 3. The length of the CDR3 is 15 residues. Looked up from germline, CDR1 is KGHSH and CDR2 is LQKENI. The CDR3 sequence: CASSPPGQGRYEQYF. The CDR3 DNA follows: TGTGCCAGCTCACCACCGGGACAGGGTCGCTACGAGCAGTACTTC.

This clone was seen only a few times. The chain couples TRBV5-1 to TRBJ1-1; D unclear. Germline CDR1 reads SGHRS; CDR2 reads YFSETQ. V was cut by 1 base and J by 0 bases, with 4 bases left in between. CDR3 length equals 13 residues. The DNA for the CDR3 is TGCGCCAGCAGCTTGTGGGTGAACACTGAAGCTTTCTTT. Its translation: CASSLWVNTEAFF.

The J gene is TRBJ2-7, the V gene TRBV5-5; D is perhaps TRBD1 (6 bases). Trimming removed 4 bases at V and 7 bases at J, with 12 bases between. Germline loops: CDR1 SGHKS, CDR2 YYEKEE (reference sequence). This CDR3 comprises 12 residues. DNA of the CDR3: TGTGCCAGCAGCAGCTTAACAGGGGAGCAGTACTTC. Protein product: CASSSLTGEQYF.

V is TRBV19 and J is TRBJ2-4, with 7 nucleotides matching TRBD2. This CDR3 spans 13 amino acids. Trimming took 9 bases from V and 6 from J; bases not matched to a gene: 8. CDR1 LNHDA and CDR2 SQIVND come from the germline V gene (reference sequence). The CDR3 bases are TGTGCCAGCAAGCGGGATGGGGTAAACATTCAGTACTTC. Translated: CASKRDGVNIQYF.

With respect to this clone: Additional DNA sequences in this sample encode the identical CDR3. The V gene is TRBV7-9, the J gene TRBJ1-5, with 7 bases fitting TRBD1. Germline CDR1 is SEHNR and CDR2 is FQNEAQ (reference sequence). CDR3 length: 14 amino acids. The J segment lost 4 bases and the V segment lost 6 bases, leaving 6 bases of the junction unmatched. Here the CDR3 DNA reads TGTGCCAGCAGTTCCGGGACAGCGAATCAGCCCCAGCATTTT. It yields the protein CASSSGTANQPQHF. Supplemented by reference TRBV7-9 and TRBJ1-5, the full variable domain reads DTGVSQNPRHKITKRGQNVTFRCDPISEHNRLYWYRQTLGQGPEFLTYFQNEAQLEKSRLLSDRFSAERPKGSFSTLEIQRTEQGDSAMYLCASSSGTANQPQHFGDGTRLSIL.